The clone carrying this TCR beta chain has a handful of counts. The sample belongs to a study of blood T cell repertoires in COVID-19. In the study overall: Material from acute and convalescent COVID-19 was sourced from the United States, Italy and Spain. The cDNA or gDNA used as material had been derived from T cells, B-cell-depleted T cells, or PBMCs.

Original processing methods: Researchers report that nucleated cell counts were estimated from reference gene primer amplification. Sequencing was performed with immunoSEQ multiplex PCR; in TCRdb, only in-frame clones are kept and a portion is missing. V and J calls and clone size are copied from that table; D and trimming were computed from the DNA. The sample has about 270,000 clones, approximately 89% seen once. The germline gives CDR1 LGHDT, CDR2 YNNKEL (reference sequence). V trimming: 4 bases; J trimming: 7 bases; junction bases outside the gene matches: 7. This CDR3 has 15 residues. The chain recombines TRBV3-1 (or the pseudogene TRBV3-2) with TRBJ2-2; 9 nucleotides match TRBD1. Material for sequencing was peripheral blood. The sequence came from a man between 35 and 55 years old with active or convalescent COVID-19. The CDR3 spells CASSRRQGGIGELFF. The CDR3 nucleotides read TGTGCCAGCAGCCGGAGACAGGGGGGAATCGGGGAGCTGTTTTTT.